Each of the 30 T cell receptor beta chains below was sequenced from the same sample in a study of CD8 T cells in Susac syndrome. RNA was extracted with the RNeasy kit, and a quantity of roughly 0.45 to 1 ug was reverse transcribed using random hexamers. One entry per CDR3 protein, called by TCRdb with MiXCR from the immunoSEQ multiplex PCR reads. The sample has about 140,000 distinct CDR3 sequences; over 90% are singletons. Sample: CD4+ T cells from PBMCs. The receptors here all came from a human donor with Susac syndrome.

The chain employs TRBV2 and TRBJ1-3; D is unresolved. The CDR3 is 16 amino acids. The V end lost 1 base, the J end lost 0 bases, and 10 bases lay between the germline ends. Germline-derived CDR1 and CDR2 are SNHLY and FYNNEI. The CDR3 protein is CASSEGTGNSGNTIYF. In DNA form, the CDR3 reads TGTGCCAGCAGTGAAGGGACGGGGAACTCTGGAAACACCATATATTTT.

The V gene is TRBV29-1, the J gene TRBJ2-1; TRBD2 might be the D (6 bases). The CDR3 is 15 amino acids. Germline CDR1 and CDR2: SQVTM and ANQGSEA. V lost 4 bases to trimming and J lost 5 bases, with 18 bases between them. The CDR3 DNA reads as TGCAGCGTTGGGGGCGGGGCAGTAAAGGACAATGAGCAGTTCTTC. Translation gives CSVGGGAVKDNEQFF.

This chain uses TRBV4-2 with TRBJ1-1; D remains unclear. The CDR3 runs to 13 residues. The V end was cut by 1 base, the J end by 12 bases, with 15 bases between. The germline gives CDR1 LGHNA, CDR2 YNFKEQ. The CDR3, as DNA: TGTGCCAGCAGCCAAGCGAGCGGGGAGGCGACTTTCTTT. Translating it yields CASSQASGEATFF.

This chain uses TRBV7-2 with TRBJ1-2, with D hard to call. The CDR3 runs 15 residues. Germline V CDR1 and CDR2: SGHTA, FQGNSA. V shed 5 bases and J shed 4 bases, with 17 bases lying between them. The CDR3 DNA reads TGTGCCAGCAGCCCGACCGGCCAGGCGTCCTATGGCTACACCTTC. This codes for CASSPTGQASYGYTF.

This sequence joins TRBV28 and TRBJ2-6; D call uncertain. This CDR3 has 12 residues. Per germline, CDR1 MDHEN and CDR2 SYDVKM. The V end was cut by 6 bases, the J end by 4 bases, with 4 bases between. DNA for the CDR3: TGTGCCAGCAGAGCCGGGGCCAACGTCCTGACTTTC. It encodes CASRAGANVLTF.

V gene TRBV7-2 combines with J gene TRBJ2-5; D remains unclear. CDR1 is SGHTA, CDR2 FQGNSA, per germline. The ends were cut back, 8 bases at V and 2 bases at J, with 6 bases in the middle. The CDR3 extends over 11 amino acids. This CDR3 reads CASREQETQYF. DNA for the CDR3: TGTGCCAGCCGAGAACAAGAGACCCAGTACTTC.

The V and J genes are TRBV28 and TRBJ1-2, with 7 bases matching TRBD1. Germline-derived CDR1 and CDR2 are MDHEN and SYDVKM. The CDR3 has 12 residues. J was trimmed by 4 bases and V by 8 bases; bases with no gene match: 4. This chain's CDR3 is CASHGTVYGYTF. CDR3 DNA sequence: TGTGCCAGCCACGGGACAGTCTATGGCTACACCTTC.

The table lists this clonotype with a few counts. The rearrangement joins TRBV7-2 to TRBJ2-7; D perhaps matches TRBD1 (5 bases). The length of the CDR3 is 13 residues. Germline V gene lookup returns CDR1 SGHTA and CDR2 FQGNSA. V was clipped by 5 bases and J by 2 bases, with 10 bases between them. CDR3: CASSPRTTYEQYF. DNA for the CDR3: TGTGCCAGCAGCCCCCGGACAACCTACGAGCAGTACTTC.

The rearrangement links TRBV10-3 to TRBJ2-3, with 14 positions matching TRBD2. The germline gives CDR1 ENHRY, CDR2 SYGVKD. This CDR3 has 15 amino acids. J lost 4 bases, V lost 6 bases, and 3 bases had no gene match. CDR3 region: CAIRGTSGSSDTQYF. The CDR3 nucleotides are TGTGCCATCAGGGGGACTAGCGGGAGCTCAGATACGCAGTATTTT.

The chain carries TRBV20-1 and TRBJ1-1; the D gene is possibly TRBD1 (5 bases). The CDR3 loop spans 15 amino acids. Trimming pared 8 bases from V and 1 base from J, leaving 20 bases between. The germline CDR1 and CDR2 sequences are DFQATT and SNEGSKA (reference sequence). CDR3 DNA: TGCAGTCCCGCTAGTGAGGGTGGGGGGAACACTGAAGCTTTCTTT. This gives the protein CSPASEGGGNTEAFF.

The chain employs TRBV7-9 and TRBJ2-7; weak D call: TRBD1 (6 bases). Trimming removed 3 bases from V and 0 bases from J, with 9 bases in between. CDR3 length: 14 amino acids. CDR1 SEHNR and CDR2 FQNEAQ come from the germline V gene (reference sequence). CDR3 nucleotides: TGTGCCAGCAGCTTGGGACACATCTCCTACGAGCAGTACTTC. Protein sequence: CASSLGHISYEQYF.

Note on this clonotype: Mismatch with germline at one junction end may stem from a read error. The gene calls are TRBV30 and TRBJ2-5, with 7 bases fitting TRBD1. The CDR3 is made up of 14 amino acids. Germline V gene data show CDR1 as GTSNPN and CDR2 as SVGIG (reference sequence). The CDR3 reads CAWRVPGQKETHYF. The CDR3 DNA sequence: TGTGCCTGGAGGGTACCGGGACAGAAAGAGACCCATTACTTC.

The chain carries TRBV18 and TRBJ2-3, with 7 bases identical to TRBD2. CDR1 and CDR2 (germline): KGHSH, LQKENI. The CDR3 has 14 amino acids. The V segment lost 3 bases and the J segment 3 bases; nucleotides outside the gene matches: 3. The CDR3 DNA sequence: TGTGCCAGCTCACCCAGCGGGGCGACAGATACGCAGTATTTT. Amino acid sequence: CASSPSGATDTQYF.

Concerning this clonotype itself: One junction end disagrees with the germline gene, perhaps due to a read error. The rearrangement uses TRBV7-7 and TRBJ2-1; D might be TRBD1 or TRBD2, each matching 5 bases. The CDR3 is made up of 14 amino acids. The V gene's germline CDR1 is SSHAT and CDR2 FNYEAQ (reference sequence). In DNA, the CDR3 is TGTGCTAGCAGCCTGGGGGATAGAAGGGGTGAGCAGTTCTTC. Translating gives CASSLGDRRGEQFF.

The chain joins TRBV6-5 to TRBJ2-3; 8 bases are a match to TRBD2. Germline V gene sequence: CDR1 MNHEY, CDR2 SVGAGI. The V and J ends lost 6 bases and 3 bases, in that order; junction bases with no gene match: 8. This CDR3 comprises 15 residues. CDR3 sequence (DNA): TGTGCCAGCAGGGAAAGCGGGAGTGGTACAGATACGCAGTATTTT. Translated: CASRESGSGTDTQYF.

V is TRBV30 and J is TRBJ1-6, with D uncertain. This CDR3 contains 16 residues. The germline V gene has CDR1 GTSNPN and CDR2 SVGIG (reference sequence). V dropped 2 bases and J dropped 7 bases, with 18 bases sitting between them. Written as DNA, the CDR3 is TGTGCCTGGAGTCCCCCTGGAGGGTTGGGAAATTCACCCCTCCACTTT. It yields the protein CAWSPPGGLGNSPLHF.

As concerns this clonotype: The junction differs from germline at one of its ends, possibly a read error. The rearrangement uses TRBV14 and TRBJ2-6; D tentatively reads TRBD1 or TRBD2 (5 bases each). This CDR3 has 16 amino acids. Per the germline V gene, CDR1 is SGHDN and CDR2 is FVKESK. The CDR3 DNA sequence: TGTGCCAGCAGCCAGGGGACCACCTCTGGGGCCAACGCCCTGACTTTC. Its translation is CASSQGTTSGANALTF.

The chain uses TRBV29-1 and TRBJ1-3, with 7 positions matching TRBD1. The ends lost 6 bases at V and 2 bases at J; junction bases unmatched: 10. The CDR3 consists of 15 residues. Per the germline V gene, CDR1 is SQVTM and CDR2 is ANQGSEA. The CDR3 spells CSVDIPGTAGNTIYF. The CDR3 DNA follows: TGCAGCGTCGATATCCCGGGGACAGCTGGAAACACCATATATTTT.

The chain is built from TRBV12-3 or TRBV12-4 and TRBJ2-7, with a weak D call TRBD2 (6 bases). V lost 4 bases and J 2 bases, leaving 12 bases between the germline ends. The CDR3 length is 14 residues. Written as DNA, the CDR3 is TGTGCCAGCAGTTCCCCCCCGGGGGCCTACGAGCAGTACTTC. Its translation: CASSSPPGAYEQYF.

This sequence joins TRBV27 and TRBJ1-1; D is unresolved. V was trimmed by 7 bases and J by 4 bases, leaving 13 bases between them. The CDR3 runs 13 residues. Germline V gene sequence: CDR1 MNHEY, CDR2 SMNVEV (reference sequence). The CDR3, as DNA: TGTGCCAGCACCCACCACCCTGGCACTGAAGCTTTCTTT. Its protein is CASTHHPGTEAFF.

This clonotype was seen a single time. The chain's CDR3 is CAISPSRTGREETQYF. The CDR3 bases are TGTGCCATCAGTCCTTCCCGGACAGGGAGGGAAGAGACCCAGTACTTC. V usage is TRBV10-3 and J usage is TRBJ2-5, with a weak D call TRBD1 (8 bases). There are 16 residues in the CDR3. Germline V gene data show CDR1 as ENHRY and CDR2 as SYGVKD. Trimming took off 5 bases at V and 3 bases at J, with 19 bases between the two ends.

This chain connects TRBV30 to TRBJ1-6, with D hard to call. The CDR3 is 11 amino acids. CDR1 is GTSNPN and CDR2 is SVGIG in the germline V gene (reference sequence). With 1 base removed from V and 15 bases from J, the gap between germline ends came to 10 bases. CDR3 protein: CAWSALGVLHF. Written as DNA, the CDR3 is TGTGCCTGGAGTGCCCTTGGGGTCCTCCACTTT.

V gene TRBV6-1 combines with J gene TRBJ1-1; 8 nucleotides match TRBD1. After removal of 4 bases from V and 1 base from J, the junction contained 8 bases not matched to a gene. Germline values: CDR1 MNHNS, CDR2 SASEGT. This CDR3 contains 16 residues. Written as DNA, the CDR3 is TGTGCCAGCAGTGCCTACAGGGGGGGGAAGAACACTGAAGCTTTCTTT. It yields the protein CASSAYRGGKNTEAFF.

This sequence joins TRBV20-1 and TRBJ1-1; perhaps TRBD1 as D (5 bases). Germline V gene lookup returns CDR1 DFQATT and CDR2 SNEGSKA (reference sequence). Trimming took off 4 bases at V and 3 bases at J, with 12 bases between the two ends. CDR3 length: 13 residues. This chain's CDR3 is CSATTDRDTEAFF. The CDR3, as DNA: TGCAGTGCTACGACAGACAGAGACACTGAAGCTTTCTTT.

CDR3 loop: CASSQTTGRNTGELFF. For the CDR3, the DNA is TGCGCCAGCAGCCAAACCACGGGAAGGAACACCGGGGAGCTGTTTTTT. The chain combines TRBV4-1 with TRBJ2-2, with D perhaps matching TRBD2 (5 bases). Germline V gene lookup returns CDR1 MGHRA and CDR2 YSYEKL. Trimming took off 2 bases at V and 1 base at J, with 11 bases between the two ends. The CDR3 covers 16 residues.

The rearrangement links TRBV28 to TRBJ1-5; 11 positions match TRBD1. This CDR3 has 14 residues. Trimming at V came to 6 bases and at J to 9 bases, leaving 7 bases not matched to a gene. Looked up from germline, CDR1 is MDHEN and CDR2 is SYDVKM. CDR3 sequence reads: CASRGTGGLGPQHF. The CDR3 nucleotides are TGTGCCAGCAGGGGGACAGGGGGTTTGGGGCCCCAGCATTTT.

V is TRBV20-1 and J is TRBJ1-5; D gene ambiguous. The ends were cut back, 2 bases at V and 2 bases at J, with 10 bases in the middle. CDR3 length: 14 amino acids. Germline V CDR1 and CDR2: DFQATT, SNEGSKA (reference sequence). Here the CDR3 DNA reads TGCAGTGCTAGATCGGGATCGGGCAATCAGCCCCAGCATTTT. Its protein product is CSARSGSGNQPQHF.

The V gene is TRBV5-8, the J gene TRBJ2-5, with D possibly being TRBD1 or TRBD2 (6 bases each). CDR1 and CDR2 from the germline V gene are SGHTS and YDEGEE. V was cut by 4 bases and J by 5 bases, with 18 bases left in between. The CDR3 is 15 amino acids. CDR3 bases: TGTGCCAGCAGCGTCCGGGGGCCCCTTCGGGAGACCCAGTACTTC. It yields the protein CASSVRGPLRETQYF.

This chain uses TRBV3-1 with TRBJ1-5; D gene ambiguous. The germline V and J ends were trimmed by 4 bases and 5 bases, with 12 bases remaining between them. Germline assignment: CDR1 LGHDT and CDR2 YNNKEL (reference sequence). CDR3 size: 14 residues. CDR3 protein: CASSLGRAYQPQHF. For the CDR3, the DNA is TGTGCCAGCAGCCTCGGGCGAGCCTATCAGCCCCAGCATTTT.

The CDR3 loop reads CSVVAGYGYTF. CDR3 DNA: TGCAGCGTTGTGGCAGGCTATGGCTACACCTTC. V and J are TRBV29-1 and TRBJ1-2, with D hard to call. CDR3 size: 11 residues. Looked up from germline, CDR1 is SQVTM and CDR2 is ANQGSEA. The V and J ends lost 4 bases and 4 bases respectively, with 7 bases between them.